These 32 T cell receptor beta chains came from one sample sequenced in a study of cytomegalovirus exposure and HLA in healthy donors. The PCR was carried out with 60 Vbeta primers and 13 Jbeta primers. Assay used: immunoSEQ multiplex PCR; TCRdb lists only in-frame clones, some missing. The sample holds around 200,000 clones, roughly 80% seen once. Sequencing was performed on PBMCs. These receptor sequences come from a girl aged 2 to 10 in good health and CMV-seronegative.

This chain uses TRBV27 with TRBJ2-7; 11 bases line up with TRBD2. CDR3 length: 15 amino acids. After removal of 3 bases from V and 7 bases from J, the junction contained 8 bases not matched to a gene. Germline CDR1 is MNHEY and CDR2 is SMNVEV (reference sequence). This CDR3 is CASSFIAGGPEEQYF. CDR3 DNA: TGTGCCAGCAGTTTTATAGCGGGAGGGCCGGAAGAGCAGTACTTC.

Notes on this clone: Within the sample, other DNA sequences also encode this same CDR3. The chain uses TRBV11-2 and TRBJ1-1; D gene uncertain. CDR1 is SGHAT, CDR2 FQNNGV, per germline. CDR3 size: 14 residues. With 3 bases removed from V and 6 bases from J, the gap between germline ends came to 14 bases. The CDR3 is CASSLEVASAEAFF. In DNA, the CDR3 is TGTGCCAGCAGCTTGGAAGTAGCTTCCGCTGAAGCTTTCTTT.

The gene calls are TRBV5-6 and TRBJ2-3; 13 bases align to TRBD2. This CDR3 has 17 residues. From germline, CDR1 is SGHDT and CDR2 YYEEEE. V dropped 4 bases and J dropped 5; count of bases not matched to a gene: 10. Written as DNA, the CDR3 is TGTGCCAGCAGCGGACGGCGAACTAGCGGGGGGGGAGATACGCAGTATTTT. It is translated as CASSGRRTSGGGDTQYF.

As concerns this clone: A junction end diverges from the germline sequence, so it may reflect a read error. The chain has TRBV7-9 and TRBJ2-7; TRBD2 is a possible D gene (5 bases). CDR3 length equals 12 residues. Germline V gene data show CDR1 as SEHNR and CDR2 as FQNEAQ (reference sequence). The CDR3 spells CSSSFGGNEQYF. The DNA for the CDR3 is TGTTCCAGCAGCTTCGGAGGTAACGAGCAGTACTTC. Full variable domain (remainder filled in from reference TRBV7-9 and TRBJ2-7): DTGVSQNPRHKITKRGQNVTFRCDPISEHNRLYWYRQTLGQGPEFLTYFQNEAQLEKSRLLSDRFSAERPKGSFSTLEIQRTEQGDSAMYLCSSSFGGNEQYFGPGTRLTVT.

V and J are TRBV21-1 and TRBJ1-2. TRBV21-1 is classified as a pseudogene. The CDR3 runs 17 residues. The CDR3 loop reads CASSTLWPGTPPYGYTF. The CDR3 coding sequence is TGTGCCAGCAGCACACTTTGGCCGGGAACGCCTCCCTATGGCTACACCTTC.

This chain joins TRBV11-2 and TRBJ2-2, with 11 bases that match TRBD2. The V segment lost 5 bases and the J segment 2 bases; nucleotides outside the gene matches: 7. Germline V lookup: CDR1 SGHAT, CDR2 FQNNGV. The CDR3 is 17 amino acids. The CDR3 protein is CASSPLGLAGNTGELFF. The CDR3 coding sequence is TGTGCCAGCAGCCCACTCGGACTAGCGGGTAACACCGGGGAGCTGTTTTTT. The complete variable domain, with remaining parts taken from reference TRBV11-2 and TRBJ2-2, reads EAGVAQSPRYKIIEKRQSVAFWCNPISGHATLYWYQQILGQGPKLLIQFQNNGVVDDSQLPKDRFSAERLKGVDSTLKIQPAKLEDSAVYLCASSPLGLAGNTGELFFGEGSRLTVL.

The V call is TRBV5-4, the J call TRBJ2-7; 7 positions agree with TRBD2. The trim removed 6 bases at V and 4 bases at J, leaving 13 bases unmatched. The CDR3 contains 15 residues. Germline V CDR1 and CDR2: SGHNT, YYREEE (reference sequence). CDR3 protein: CASNFGGSGDYEQYF. In DNA, the CDR3 is TGTGCCAGCAACTTCGGCGGGAGCGGGGATTACGAGCAGTACTTC.

The V gene is TRBV6-1, the J gene TRBJ1-1, with 8 bases aligning to TRBD1. There are 15 residues in the CDR3. Germline V gene data show CDR1 as MNHNS and CDR2 as SASEGT. V shed 11 bases, J shed 0 bases, and the junction held 11 bases outside the gene matches. The CDR3 region is CAAKTGAFMNTEAFF. The CDR3 region has the DNA TGTGCCGCCAAGACAGGGGCGTTTATGAACACTGAAGCTTTCTTT.

The J gene is TRBJ2-3, the V gene TRBV9, with 10 bases identical to TRBD2. V lost 1 base, J lost 6 bases, and 5 bases stayed unmatched. The CDR3 runs 15 residues. Germline lookup yields CDR1 SGDLS and CDR2 YYNGEE. DNA of the CDR3: TGTGCCAGCAGCGTAAGCCTAGCGGGAGCGGATACGCAGTATTTT. Translating gives CASSVSLAGADTQYF.

This chain links TRBV6-1 with TRBJ1-1; D unresolved. V was clipped by 0 bases and J by 5 bases, with 7 bases between them. The CDR3 extends over 13 amino acids. Germline V gene data show CDR1 as MNHNS and CDR2 as SASEGT. Written as DNA, the CDR3 is TGTGCCAGCAGTGAAGCAAAGAGAACTGAAGCTTTCTTT. Amino acid sequence: CASSEAKRTEAFF.

The rearrangement uses TRBV6-1 and TRBJ2-7; 10 bases match TRBD2. V shed 5 bases, J shed 4 bases, and the junction held 8 bases outside the gene matches. This CDR3 has 15 amino acids. Looked up from germline, CDR1 is MNHNS and CDR2 is SASEGT. The CDR3 sequence is CASSTLTSGPYEQYF. Here the CDR3 DNA reads TGTGCCAGCAGTACCTTGACTAGCGGGCCGTACGAGCAGTACTTC.

The chain is built from TRBV6-5 and TRBJ1-5; D is possibly TRBD1 (6 bases). The CDR3 consists of 14 residues. V was shortened by 5 bases and J by 4 bases, with 12 bases between the two germline ends. Germline assignment: CDR1 MNHEY and CDR2 SVGAGI. The CDR3 DNA sequence: TGTGCCAGCAGTCCCCTCACAGGGAATCAGCCCCAGCATTTT. This gives the protein CASSPLTGNQPQHF.

The rearrangement uses TRBV5-4 and TRBJ2-3; TRBD1 matches at 8 bases. Germline CDR1 is SGHNT and CDR2 is YYREEE (reference sequence). This CDR3 has 15 amino acids. Unmatched junction bases numbered 3, after V lost 2 bases and J lost 1 base. The CDR3 nucleotides read TGTGCCAGCAGCTTCGGACAGGGAGGCACAGATACGCAGTATTTT. Its translation is CASSFGQGGTDTQYF.

The chain couples TRBV19 to TRBJ1-1; D is perhaps TRBD1 (5 bases). The germline gives CDR1 LNHDA, CDR2 SQIVND (reference sequence). V gave up 8 bases and J gave up 2 bases, with 21 bases separating them. This CDR3 contains 16 residues. The chain's CDR3 is CASRPIRAARNTEAFF. CDR3 bases: TGTGCCAGTCGCCCGATCAGGGCAGCGCGTAACACTGAAGCTTTCTTT. Supplemented by reference TRBV19 and TRBJ1-1, the full variable domain reads DGGITQSPKYLFRKEGQNVTLSCEQNLNHDAMYWYRQDPGQGLRLIYYSQIVNDFQKGDIAEGYSVSREKKESFPLTVTSAQKNPTAFYLCASRPIRAARNTEAFFGQGTRLTVV.

This clone was found a few times. The chain has TRBV6-5 and TRBJ2-7; D unresolved. This CDR3 contains 13 residues. With 4 bases removed from V and 0 bases from J, the gap between germline ends came to 7 bases. Germline V gives CDR1 MNHEY, CDR2 SVGAGI. Written as DNA, the CDR3 is TGTGCCAGCAGTTTTGGCGGCTCCTACGAGCAGTACTTC. Translation gives CASSFGGSYEQYF.

This clone was seen more than once but under ten times. The rearrangement joins TRBV5-1 to TRBJ1-1, with D unresolved. The CDR3 sequence is 13 residues long. V lost 2 bases, J lost 6 bases, and 11 bases lay in between. Germline V CDR1 and CDR2: SGHRS, YFSETQ. CDR3 sequence: CASSFRDYAEAFF. The CDR3 nucleotides read TGCGCCAGCAGCTTCCGGGATTACGCTGAAGCTTTCTTT.

This clone was seen just once. The rearrangement uses TRBV5-4 and TRBJ1-1, with D unresolved. This CDR3 region has 16 residues. The germline V and J ends were trimmed by 3 bases and 3 bases, with 18 bases remaining between them. The germline V gene encodes CDR1 SGHNT and CDR2 YYREEE (reference sequence). CDR3 region: CASSSHQGLRDTEAFF. As DNA, the CDR3 is TGTGCCAGCAGCTCTCACCAAGGGTTGCGGGACACTGAAGCTTTCTTT.

V and J are TRBV7-9 and TRBJ2-7; 9 bases are shared with TRBD1. Germline CDR1 SEHNR, CDR2 FQNEAQ (reference sequence). CDR3 length equals 15 residues. V was pared by 5 bases and J by 4 bases, with 9 bases of the junction left unmatched. The CDR3 protein is CASSPGQGLFYEQYF. As DNA, the CDR3 is TGTGCCAGCAGCCCGGGACAGGGCCTTTTTTACGAGCAGTACTTC.

This chain links TRBV6-1 with TRBJ2-7; 9 nucleotides line up with TRBD1. This CDR3 has 17 amino acids. The trim removed 1 base at V and 3 bases at J, leaving 10 bases unmatched. Per the germline V gene, CDR1 is MNHNS and CDR2 is SASEGT. The CDR3 sequence is CASSEGFAGTGNYEQYF. The CDR3 DNA reads as TGTGCCAGCAGTGAAGGCTTTGCGGGGACAGGGAACTACGAGCAGTACTTC.

Only one count was recorded for this clone. The V call is TRBV6-5, the J call TRBJ1-1; D is unclear. The CDR3 is 14 residues long. The germline gives CDR1 MNHEY, CDR2 SVGAGI. V was trimmed by 6 bases and J by 1 base, leaving 12 bases between them. The CDR3 loop reads CASSPTGRNTEAFF. The CDR3 DNA follows: TGTGCCAGCAGCCCAACGGGGAGGAACACTGAAGCTTTCTTT.

The chain carries TRBV7-6 and TRBJ2-6, with D uncertain. Germline-derived CDR1 and CDR2 are SGHVS and FNYEAQ. CDR3 length: 16 amino acids. The V and J ends lost 0 bases and 0 bases respectively, with 6 bases between them. The CDR3 coding sequence is TGTGCCAGCAGCTTAGCATTGCGCTCTGGGGCCAACGTCCTGACTTTC. Translated, it gives CASSLALRSGANVLTF.

This clone occurred once. This chain uses TRBV5-1 with TRBJ2-7; 10 bases agree with TRBD2. Germline values: CDR1 SGHRS, CDR2 YFSETQ. The junction had 2 bases not matched to a gene; V was cut back by 2 bases and J by 3 bases. The CDR3 sequence is 14 residues long. CDR3 amino acids: CASSFLAGDYEQYF. Written as DNA, the CDR3 is TGCGCCAGCAGCTTCCTAGCGGGAGACTACGAGCAGTACTTC.

V and J are TRBV13 and TRBJ2-7; TRBD1 agrees at 7 bases. This CDR3 has 14 amino acids. V was pared by 4 bases and J by 2 bases, with 5 bases of the junction left unmatched. CDR1 and CDR2 (germline): PRHDT, FYEKMQ (reference sequence). The CDR3 loop is CASSSDGQAYEQYF. CDR3 bases: TGTGCCAGCAGCTCCGACGGACAGGCCTACGAGCAGTACTTC.

The genes are TRBV7-9 and TRBJ1-2; possible D gene TRBD1, 6 bases. The CDR3 has 15 amino acids. Germline V lookup: CDR1 SEHNR, CDR2 FQNEAQ (reference sequence). Trimming shortened V by 4 bases and J by 5 bases, and 17 bases separated the two germline ends. CDR3 protein: CASSSGADWVYGYTF. The CDR3 DNA reads TGTGCCAGCAGCTCAGGGGCGGATTGGGTTTATGGCTACACCTTC.

The genes are TRBV28 and TRBJ2-5; D gene uncertain. V lost 9 bases, J lost 4 bases, and 9 bases lay in between. This CDR3 region has 11 residues. The germline gives CDR1 MDHEN, CDR2 SYDVKM. The CDR3 reads CASRSRETQYF. DNA for the CDR3: TGTGCCAGTCGGAGTAGAGAGACCCAGTACTTC.

This chain links TRBV5-4 with TRBJ2-7; no firm D call. The V gene's germline CDR1 is SGHNT and CDR2 YYREEE (reference sequence). Trimming cost V 2 bases and J 7 bases, with 13 bases left between them. The CDR3 contains 13 residues. The CDR3 reads CASSFSGRIEQYF. The CDR3 DNA reads TGTGCCAGCAGCTTCTCAGGAAGAATTGAGCAGTACTTC.

This clone has only a few counts. The genes are TRBV10-2 and TRBJ1-1; weak D call: TRBD1 (5 bases). The CDR3 sequence is 13 residues long. The germline V gene encodes CDR1 WSHSY and CDR2 SAAADI. V shed 6 bases and J shed 4 bases, with 12 bases lying between them. This CDR3 reads CASRVSGGTEAFF. The CDR3, as DNA: TGCGCCAGCAGAGTGTCGGGGGGCACTGAAGCTTTCTTT.

This clone has a single count. V gene TRBV19 combines with J gene TRBJ2-3, with 7 bases identical to TRBD2. The V segment lost 5 bases and the J segment 8 bases; nucleotides outside the gene matches: 10. The CDR3 totals 14 residues. The V gene's germline CDR1 is LNHDA and CDR2 SQIVND (reference sequence). CDR3 sequence (DNA): TGTGCCAGTAGTCCTTCCGCCGGGGGGAGTACGCAGTATTTT. It specifies CASSPSAGGSTQYF.

The chain recombines TRBV27 with TRBJ2-3, with TRBD2 identical over 9 bases. V trimming: 4 bases; J trimming: 2 bases; junction bases outside the gene matches: 7. Germline V gene lookup returns CDR1 MNHEY and CDR2 SMNVEV (reference sequence). The CDR3 has 16 amino acids. CDR3 sequence: CASSSRGLAPTDTQYF. For the CDR3, the DNA is TGTGCCAGCAGTTCCCGAGGACTAGCGCCCACAGATACGCAGTATTTT.

For this clone: This likely comes from a read error, as the CDR3 has no conserved phenylalanine or tryptophan at its end. It is unclear where the CDR3 begins or ends on the DNA, so no DNA is shown, and the CDR3 is as TCRdb lists it. The chain links TRBV10-2 to TRBJ1-1; the table names TRBD1, a call not compared with the DNA. The CDR3 adds up to 13 amino acids, both ends counted. Germline V CDR1 and CDR2: WSHSY, SAAADI. The CDR3 here is CASSAKGGAVINY.

The J gene is TRBJ2-3, the V gene TRBV25-1; 7 positions agree with TRBD2. Germline V CDR1 and CDR2: MGHDK, SYGVNS. This CDR3 comprises 17 residues. V was clipped by 5 bases and J by 4 bases; unmatched bases: 15. CDR3 loop: CASSPLRGSGKADTQYF. The DNA for the CDR3 is TGTGCCAGCAGTCCCCTACGGGGCAGCGGGAAGGCAGATACGCAGTATTTT.

The chain carries TRBV11-2 and TRBJ2-2; possibly TRBD2 for D (6 bases). V gave up 1 base and J gave up 0 bases, with 9 bases separating them. In germline, CDR1 is SGHAT, CDR2 FQNNGV. CDR3 length: 16 residues. The CDR3 region is CASSLVPSANTGELFF. CDR3 in DNA: TGTGCCAGCAGCTTAGTTCCTAGCGCGAACACCGGGGAGCTGTTTTTT.